This T cell receptor beta chain came from a study of beta chain features in type 1 diabetes. Broader study findings: PCR might favor shorter templates, equally in patients and controls. Shorter TCRB CDR3s, moderately but significantly so, were found in Type 1 diabetes patients in all four CD4+ subsets. Junctions at VDJ sites from type 1 diabetes patients had fewer insertions and more deletions.

Trimming cost V 6 bases and J 3 bases, with 11 bases left between them. This CDR3 has 13 amino acids. Germline CDR1 reads MNHNY; CDR2 reads SVGAGI (reference sequence). This clone was seen a handful of times. The antigen remains unidentified. Approximately 110 mL of blood, on average, came from one heparinised draw per donor. What was sequenced were expressed TCRB transcripts, since all of the isolated RNA had been reverse transcribed. The method was immunoSEQ multiplex PCR; TCRdb's version includes in-frame clones alone and lacks a portion of them. The data show more than 85,000 clones, less than 40% seen once.

The receptor comes from a woman younger than 35 in good health. Sequencing input: stem cell memory CD4+ T cells from blood. V and J are TRBV6-6 and TRBJ1-1, with D maybe TRBD1 (5 bases). The CDR3 bases are TGTGCCAGCAGCCCCGGGACTTACACTGAAGCTTTCTTT. It is translated as CASSPGTYTEAFF.